This entry features one T cell receptor (beta chain) sequence. The sample is drawn from a study of T cells expressing NK-cell markers. The CDR3 totals 16 residues. Germline loops: CDR1 MNHEY, CDR2 SVGEGT. TCRdb re-called the 5' RACE reads and gives one entry per CDR3 protein, without DNA. The sample shows more than 250,000 distinct CDR3 sequences, and 0.39% sits with its ten largest clones. Specimen: blood T cells: a sorted CD56 or NKG2C T cell subset, CD4+ or CD8+ T cells, or bulk PBMC T cells (not recorded which). The chain links TRBV6-2 or TRBV6-3 to TRBJ2-1; absent DNA, TCRdb's TRBD1 call cannot be checked. The receptor was isolated from a man aged 18-30 years in good health. CDR3 region: CASSTGTSISYNEQFF.